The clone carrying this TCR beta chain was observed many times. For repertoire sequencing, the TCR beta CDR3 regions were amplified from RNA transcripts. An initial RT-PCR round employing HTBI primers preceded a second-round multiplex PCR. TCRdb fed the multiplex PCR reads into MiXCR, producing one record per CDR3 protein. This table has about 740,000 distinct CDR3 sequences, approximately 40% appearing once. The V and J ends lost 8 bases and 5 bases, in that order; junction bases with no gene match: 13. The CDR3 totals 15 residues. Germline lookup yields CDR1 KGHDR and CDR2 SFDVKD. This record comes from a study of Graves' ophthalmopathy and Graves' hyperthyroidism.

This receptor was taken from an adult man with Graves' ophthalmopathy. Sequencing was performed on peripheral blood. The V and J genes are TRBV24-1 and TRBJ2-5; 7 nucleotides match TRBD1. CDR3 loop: CATKSSGGSIETQYF. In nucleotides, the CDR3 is TGTGCCACCAAAAGCTCAGGGGGATCTATTGAGACCCAGTACTTC.